This T cell receptor (beta chain) was sequenced in a study of T cell responses to AZD1222 COVID-19 vaccine (dated by TCRdb to the early 2020s). Notes on the research overall: A total of approximately 250 trial participants underwent TCR sequencing, of whom about 200 had received two doses of AZD1222 and about 25 had received two doses of the MenACWY control vaccine. Enrollment into the trials was organized by age into subgroups of 18-55, 56-69 and 70-plus years, and those subgroups contained about 160, 30 and 59 TCR-sequenced participants, respectively. Results the study describes overall, beyond this receptor: Reportedly, almost half of the unique spike-specific TCRs recognized epitopes lying outside the regions that are mutated in the B.1.351 and B.1.1.7 variants. In the small 56-69-year group, the increase in depth fell short of significance, most likely because of low power. Because no samples from the day 14 peak response were available, repertoires could be characterized only after the peak T cell response. CD4 TCRs associated with the vaccine covered the entire spike protein, and the dominant responses were in regions 160-218 and 743-854. Participants were mostly white British and included more females than males, and it was suggested by the authors that clonal diversity may have been underestimated. Spike-specific TCR breadth and depth rose significantly after two AZD1222 doses compared with day 0 and with MenACWY recipients. Conclusions about previously exposed vaccinees are limited because only six or seven AZD1222 recipients were SARS-CoV-2 seropositive at baseline.

Concerning this clone itself: The clone's antigen remains unknown. Per-base quality was not reported, and no clone a single base away is much larger than it.

The CDR3 regions of human TCRbeta chains were subjected to immunosequencing. Under the source paper's analysis protocol: Repertoire TCRs were checked for matches against a reference library of SARS-CoV-2-specific TCRs that had been generated using the MIRA antigen-specificity platform. Breadth was defined as the fraction of unique TCRs that were SARS-CoV-2-associated, and depth was defined as the fraction of total T cells that were SARS-CoV-2-associated. Using the MIRA data, every spike-specific TCR was mapped to the spike region that the TCR reacted to and assigned to either a CD4 or a CD8 class. Log10-transformed breadth and depth values were compared by one-way ANOVA with Sidak's multiple comparisons tests. TCRdb took over this immuneACCESS table, retaining in-frame rearrangements with V and J assigned. Such tables are incomplete; in checked studies, under half of the missing clones stem from an unresolved V gene, and the remainder is unexplained. The D gene and trimming were derived from the DNA, and the V and J assignments and clone size from that table. For this sample the table gives roughly 200,000 clones, of which approximately 94% were detected only once. The ten largest clonotypes hold 1.5% to 2% of the sample.

The time point label, as the study defines it: about 28 days (+/-7) after the second vaccine dose. In the paper's terms, the treatment or condition label means: meningococcal conjugate vaccine given as trial control. Vaccinee samples were obtained from the UK trials COV001 and COV002, which included a single-blind randomized controlled phase 2/3 trial of AZD1222 (ChAdOx1 nCoV-19) in healthy adults. Trial participant PBMC samples were collected at day 0 and day 28 after the second dose for TCRbeta chain sequencing. The CDR3, cysteine through phenylalanine, is 15 amino acids long. Here the CDR3 DNA is all that survives: 45 bases in frame from base 1. The germline V gene (reference sequence) supplies CDR1 SEHNR and CDR2 FQNEAQ. V drops 5 bases and J drops 5 bases, leaving 19 bases in between.

The receptor's source is an adult who received the MenACWY meningococcal vaccine as a control. The chain was built from TRBV7-9 and TRBJ2-7; TRBD1 could be the D gene, as 7 bases match. The material was peripheral blood, obtained 28 days after the second dose of the MenACWY control vaccine. DNA sequence: TGTGCCAGCAGCCAATTTACAGGGGAGGTTGACGAGCAGTACTTC. Its product reads: CASSQFTGEVDEQYF.